Below, 25 T cell receptor beta chains from the same sample are listed, as sequenced in a study of blood T cell repertoires in COVID-19 (dated by TCRdb to the early 2020s). The library was produced with the immunoSEQ multiplex PCR assay. This immuneACCESS table, as held by TCRdb, lists in-frame sequences with V and J called but not all clones. Of the missing ones, under half trace to an unresolved V gene in checked studies; the others have no known cause. The sample yields over 200,000 clones; more than 75% were counted once. Clones ranked in the top ten supply 3% to 3.5% of the sample. Input material: peripheral blood. The receptors shown here come from a woman aged 30 to 39 who had recovered from COVID-19.

The chain joins TRBV5-1 to TRBJ2-3; possible D gene TRBD1, 6 bases. V was trimmed by 0 bases and J by 3 bases, leaving 17 bases between them. The CDR3 has 17 residues. Germline CDR1 SGHRS, CDR2 YFSETQ. CDR3 residues: CASSLETGPLGTDTQYF. The CDR3 nucleotides read TGCGCCAGCAGCTTGGAGACAGGCCCTCTCGGTACAGATACGCAGTATTTT.

The chain employs TRBV5-5 and TRBJ2-1, with 11 bases aligning to TRBD2. V shed 5 bases, J shed 4 bases, and the junction held 8 bases outside the gene matches. Germline V gene lookup returns CDR1 SGHKS and CDR2 YYEKEE (reference sequence). This CDR3 comprises 16 residues. In nucleotides, the CDR3 is TGTGCCAGCAGGCCACCACTAGCGGGGGAGTACAATGAGCAGTTCTTC. Amino acid sequence: CASRPPLAGEYNEQFF.

V usage is TRBV19 and J usage is TRBJ1-1; D is possibly TRBD1 (5 bases). Trimming stripped 5 bases from V and 4 bases from J, with 11 bases between. There are 13 residues in the CDR3. The germline V gene encodes CDR1 LNHDA and CDR2 SQIVND (reference sequence). The chain's CDR3 is CASSPGGGTEAFF. CDR3 nucleotide sequence: TGTGCCAGTAGTCCGGGGGGGGGCACTGAAGCTTTCTTT.

The chain has TRBV12-5 and TRBJ2-6, with 7 bases identical to TRBD1. The CDR3 has 14 amino acids. Per the germline V gene, CDR1 is LGHNT and CDR2 is FRNRAP. Trimming removed 5 bases from V and 4 bases from J; junction bases left unmatched: 2. CDR3 region: CASGTGAGANVLTF. The CDR3 nucleotides are TGTGCTAGTGGTACAGGGGCAGGGGCCAACGTCCTGACTTTC.

A few counts support this clone. CDR3 sequence (DNA): TGTGCCAGCAGCCAAGATAATGGAAACACCATATATTTT. Translating it yields CASSQDNGNTIYF. The chain uses TRBV14 and TRBJ1-3; D ambiguous. Trimming took off 0 bases at V and 3 bases at J, with 3 bases between the two ends. The CDR3 totals 13 residues. Germline V gives CDR1 SGHDN, CDR2 FVKESK.

The chain joins TRBV2 to TRBJ2-3, with D tentatively TRBD2 (6 bases). Trimming removed 3 bases at V and 0 bases at J, with 10 bases between. Germline V CDR1 and CDR2: SNHLY, FYNNEI. This CDR3 spans 15 amino acids. CDR3: CASSDPAGSTDTQYF. The CDR3 DNA reads as TGTGCCAGCAGTGACCCCGCGGGGAGCACAGATACGCAGTATTTT.

The rearrangement uses TRBV29-1 and TRBJ2-1, with 7 bases aligning to TRBD1. V shed 0 bases, J shed 9 bases, and the junction held 11 bases outside the gene matches. The CDR3 is 15 amino acids. Germline-derived CDR1 and CDR2 are SQVTM and ANQGSEA. This chain's CDR3 is CSVEDRGQVFGEQFF. CDR3 in DNA: TGCAGCGTTGAAGATCGTGGACAGGTATTTGGTGAGCAGTTCTTC.

This sequence joins TRBV6-2 or TRBV6-3 and TRBJ2-1, with 9 bases matching TRBD1. Germline V gives CDR1 MNHEY, CDR2 SVGEGT. V lost 5 bases, J lost 8 bases, and 10 bases stayed unmatched. The CDR3 extends over 15 amino acids. The CDR3 loop reads CASSITGQGYDEQFF. The CDR3 nucleotides read TGTGCCAGCAGTATAACGGGACAGGGTTACGATGAGCAGTTCTTC.

The chain recombines TRBV5-6 with TRBJ1-6; 8 nucleotides line up with TRBD1. This CDR3 is built from 13 residues. V trimming: 2 bases; J trimming: 11 bases; junction bases outside the gene matches: 3. Per the germline V gene, CDR1 is SGHDT and CDR2 is YYEEEE. CDR3 sequence reads: CASSFGQGTPLHF. CDR3 coding DNA: TGTGCCAGCAGCTTTGGACAGGGAACACCCCTCCACTTT.

The CDR3 DNA reads as TGTGCCAGCTCATCTAGCCCCTACGAGCAGTACTTC. Translation: CASSSSPYEQYF. The chain employs TRBV18 and TRBJ2-7; weak D call: TRBD2 (5 bases). The CDR3 covers 12 residues. The germline V and J ends were trimmed by 5 bases and 2 bases, with 7 bases remaining between them. CDR1 and CDR2 (germline): KGHSH, LQKENI.

This chain links TRBV27 with TRBJ1-2; D might be TRBD1 (5 bases). Germline lookup yields CDR1 MNHEY and CDR2 SMNVEV (reference sequence). This CDR3 spans 15 amino acids. With 2 bases removed from V and 0 bases from J, the gap between germline ends came to 10 bases. The CDR3 here is CASSLNGQSNYGYTF. In DNA, the CDR3 is TGTGCCAGCAGTTTAAACGGACAATCTAACTATGGCTACACCTTC.

The chain employs TRBV4-2 and TRBJ2-7; D perhaps matches TRBD1 (7 bases). This CDR3 contains 15 residues. V lost 6 bases and J lost 3, with 18 bases in between. Germline V gives CDR1 LGHNA, CDR2 YNFKEQ. CDR3 sequence (DNA): TGTGCCAGCAGAAAAAGGGGGGACAGCCTCTACGAGCAGTACTTC. Translated, it gives CASRKRGDSLYEQYF.

The chain has TRBV19 and TRBJ1-1, with TRBD1 identical over 11 bases. V was clipped by 3 bases and J by 4 bases; unmatched bases: 13. Looked up from germline, CDR1 is LNHDA and CDR2 is SQIVND (reference sequence). This CDR3 comprises 18 residues. CDR3 coding DNA: TGTGCCAGTAGTATCCCCCCGGACAGGGGGCTTCGGAGCACTGAAGCTTTCTTT. Residues: CASSIPPDRGLRSTEAFF.

The J gene is TRBJ2-7, the V gene TRBV6-5; TRBD1 is a possible D gene (6 bases). The CDR3 loop spans 15 amino acids. Germline lookup yields CDR1 MNHEY and CDR2 SVGAGI. Trimming pared 4 bases from V and 2 bases from J, leaving 15 bases between. The CDR3 here is CASSSDRTKAYEQYF. The CDR3 DNA sequence: TGTGCCAGCAGTTCCGACAGGACGAAGGCCTACGAGCAGTACTTC.

This chain uses TRBV25-1 with TRBJ2-7, with TRBD2 matching over 11 bases. Germline V gene sequence: CDR1 MGHDK, CDR2 SYGVNS. The length of the CDR3 is 16 residues. With V trimmed by 1 base and J by 9 bases, 11 bases remained unmatched. The CDR3 sequence is CASSEFTSGGAGGQYF. The DNA for the CDR3 is TGTGCCAGCAGTGAATTCACTAGCGGGGGCGCCGGTGGGCAGTACTTC.

CDR3 bases: TGTGCCAGCACCCCCTATGGGGGCATCGACGAGCAGTACTTC. Its translation is CASTPYGGIDEQYF. The rearrangement links TRBV6-5 to TRBJ2-7, with D possibly being TRBD1 (6 bases). CDR1 MNHEY and CDR2 SVGAGI come from the germline V gene. V lost 7 bases and J 5 bases, leaving 18 bases between the germline ends. The length of the CDR3 is 14 residues.

V usage is TRBV5-6 and J usage is TRBJ2-1; TRBD2 matches at 7 bases. Germline-derived CDR1 and CDR2 are SGHDT and YYEEEE. The CDR3 extends over 12 amino acids. V lost 3 bases to trimming and J lost 15 bases; unmatched junction nucleotides: 9. CDR3 nucleotide sequence: TGTGCCAGCAGCTCAGGACTAGTAACGGGGTTCTTC. Its protein product is CASSSGLVTGFF.

The V call is TRBV10-3, the J call TRBJ2-5, with 8 bases matching TRBD2. CDR1 ENHRY and CDR2 SYGVKD come from the germline V gene. The CDR3 runs to 14 residues. V lost 8 bases and J lost 3; bases outside the gene matches: 8. CDR3 sequence: CAISAGGAEETQYF. The CDR3, as DNA: TGTGCCATCTCCGCCGGGGGGGCCGAAGAGACCCAGTACTTC.

The V call is TRBV18, the J call TRBJ1-5; D may be TRBD1 (5 bases). Trimming shortened V by 4 bases and J by 6 bases, and 13 bases separated the two germline ends. CDR3 length: 14 residues. CDR1 and CDR2 from the germline V gene are KGHSH and LQKENI. CDR3 protein: CASSLNQGTQPQHF. The DNA of the CDR3 is TGTGCCAGCTCACTTAACCAGGGAACTCAGCCCCAGCATTTT.

The CDR3 region is CASSLIGGYNEQFF. For the CDR3, the DNA is TGCGCCAGCAGCCTGATCGGGGGGTACAATGAGCAGTTCTTC. This chain connects TRBV5-1 to TRBJ2-1; the match to TRBD2 covers 7 bases. Losses at the gene ends were 4 bases for V and 4 bases for J; bases not matched to a gene: 5. This CDR3 contains 14 residues. From germline, CDR1 is SGHRS and CDR2 YFSETQ. The full variable domain, with the rest looked up from reference TRBV5-1 and TRBJ2-1, is KAGVTQTPRYLIKTRGQQVTLSCSPISGHRSVSWYQQTPGQGLQFLFEYFSETQRNKGNFPGRFSGRQFSNSRSEMNVSTLELGDSALYLCASSLIGGYNEQFFGPGTRLTVL.

This rearrangement joins TRBV12-5 to TRBJ1-2, with D possibly matching TRBD1 (5 bases). Germline V CDR1 and CDR2: LGHNT, FRNRAP. The CDR3 runs to 14 residues. The germline V and J ends were trimmed by 4 bases and 13 bases, with 22 bases remaining between them. The CDR3 region has the DNA TGTGCTAGTGGTTCGGGTCTGACAGCGTCTGAGTCCACCTTC. Translation: CASGSGLTASESTF.

The chain links TRBV29-1 to TRBJ2-7; D possibly corresponds to TRBD2 (7 bases). Trimming pared 4 bases from V and 3 bases from J, leaving 13 bases between. The germline V gene encodes CDR1 SQVTM and CDR2 ANQGSEA. The CDR3 has 13 residues. CDR3 residues: CSVVYREGYEQYF. DNA of the CDR3: TGCAGCGTTGTGTACAGGGAGGGCTACGAGCAGTACTTC.

The rearrangement joins TRBV4-3 to TRBJ2-7; D possibly corresponds to TRBD2 (5 bases). CDR1 is LGHNA and CDR2 is YSLEER in the germline V gene. V lost 0 bases, J lost 5 bases, and 14 bases lay in between. This CDR3 spans 15 amino acids. The DNA of the CDR3 is TGCGCCAGCAGCCAAGACCCGGGGTCCGGAGACGAGCAGTACTTC. Translating it yields CASSQDPGSGDEQYF.

This clone was observed a single time. V usage is TRBV11-3 and J usage is TRBJ2-3; D is possibly TRBD2 (5 bases). Trimming removed 3 bases from V and 2 bases from J, with 6 bases in between. The CDR3 length is 13 residues. Germline V gene sequence: CDR1 SGHNT, CDR2 YENEEA. The CDR3 loop is CASSLRATDTQYF. CDR3 DNA sequence: TGTGCCAGCAGCTTGAGGGCCACAGATACGCAGTATTTT.

The chain uses TRBV7-2 and TRBJ1-6, with no clear D. Per the germline V gene, CDR1 is SGHTA and CDR2 is FQGNSA. The CDR3 loop spans 14 amino acids. The V gene lost 3 bases and the J gene lost 8 bases, with 11 bases spanning the gap. The CDR3 region is CASSFILRDSPLHF. CDR3 DNA: TGTGCCAGCAGCTTTATACTCCGGGATTCACCCCTCCACTTT.